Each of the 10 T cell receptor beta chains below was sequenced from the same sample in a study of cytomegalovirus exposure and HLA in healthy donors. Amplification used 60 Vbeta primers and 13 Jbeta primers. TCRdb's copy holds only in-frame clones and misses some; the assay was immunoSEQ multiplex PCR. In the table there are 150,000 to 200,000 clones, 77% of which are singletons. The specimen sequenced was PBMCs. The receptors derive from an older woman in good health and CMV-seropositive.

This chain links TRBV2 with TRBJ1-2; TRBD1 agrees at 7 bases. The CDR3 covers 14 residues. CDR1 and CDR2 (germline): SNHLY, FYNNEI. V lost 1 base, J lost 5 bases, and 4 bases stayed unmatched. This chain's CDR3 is CASSEGRGAYGYTF. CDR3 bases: TGTGCCAGCAGTGAAGGCAGGGGGGCGTATGGCTACACCTTC. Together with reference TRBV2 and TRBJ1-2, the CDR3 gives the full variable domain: EPEVTQTPSHQVTQMGQEVILRCVPISNHLYFYWYRQILGQKVEFLVSFYNNEISEKSEIFDDQFSVERPDGSNFTLKIRSTKLEDSAMYFCASSEGRGAYGYTFGSGTRLTVV.

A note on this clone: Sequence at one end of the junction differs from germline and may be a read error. CDR3 bases: TGTGCCAGCAGTGATTACAGGGGGTTGGGTTTT. Encoded protein: CASSDYRGLGF. The chain employs TRBV28 and TRBJ1-1, with TRBD1 matching over 8 bases. The CDR3 length is 11 residues. Looked up from germline, CDR1 is MDHEN and CDR2 is SYDVKM.

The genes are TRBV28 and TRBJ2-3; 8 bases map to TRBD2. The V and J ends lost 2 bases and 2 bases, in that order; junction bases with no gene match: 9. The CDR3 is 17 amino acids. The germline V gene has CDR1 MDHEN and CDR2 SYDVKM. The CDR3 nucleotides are TGTGCCAGCAGTTTACATTCAGCGGGAGCCTCCACAGATACGCAGTATTTT. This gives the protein CASSLHSAGASTDTQYF.

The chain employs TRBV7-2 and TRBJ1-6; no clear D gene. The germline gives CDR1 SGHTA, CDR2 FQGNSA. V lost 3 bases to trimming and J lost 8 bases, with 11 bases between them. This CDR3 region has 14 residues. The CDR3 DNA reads TGTGCCAGCAGCTTGAGAGGGAATGATTCACCCCTCCACTTT. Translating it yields CASSLRGNDSPLHF.

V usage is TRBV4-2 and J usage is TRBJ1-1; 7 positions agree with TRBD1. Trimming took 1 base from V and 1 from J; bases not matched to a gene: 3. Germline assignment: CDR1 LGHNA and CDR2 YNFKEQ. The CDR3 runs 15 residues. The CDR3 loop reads CASSQVGTANTEAFF. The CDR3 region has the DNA TGTGCCAGCAGCCAAGTGGGGACAGCGAACACTGAAGCTTTCTTT.

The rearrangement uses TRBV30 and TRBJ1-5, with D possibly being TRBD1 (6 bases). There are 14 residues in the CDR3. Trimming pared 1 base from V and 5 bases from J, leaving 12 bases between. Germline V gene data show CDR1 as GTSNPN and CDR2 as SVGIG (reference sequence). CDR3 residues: CAWSGGGNYQPQHF. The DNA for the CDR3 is TGTGCCTGGAGTGGAGGGGGTAATTATCAGCCCCAGCATTTT.

CDR3 sequence reads: CASSYPGQSAFF. Here the CDR3 DNA reads TGTGCCAGCAGCTATCCGGGACAAAGTGCGTTCTTC. The chain recombines TRBV5-6 with TRBJ2-1; D is possibly TRBD1 (6 bases). Per the germline V gene, CDR1 is SGHDT and CDR2 is YYEEEE. This CDR3 is built from 12 residues. The V gene lost 3 bases and the J gene lost 15 bases, with 16 bases spanning the gap.

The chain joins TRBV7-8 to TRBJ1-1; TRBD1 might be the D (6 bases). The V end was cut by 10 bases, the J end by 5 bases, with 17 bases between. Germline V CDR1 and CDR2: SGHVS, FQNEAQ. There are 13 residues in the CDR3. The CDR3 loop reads CATSTGGGTEAFF. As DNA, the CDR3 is TGTGCCACCTCGACAGGCGGTGGGACTGAAGCTTTCTTT. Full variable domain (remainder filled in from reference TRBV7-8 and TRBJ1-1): GAGVSQSPRYKVAKRGQDVALRCDPISGHVSLFWYQQALGQGPEFLTYFQNEAQLDKSGLPSDRFFAERPEGSVSTLKIQRTQQEDSAVYLCATSTGGGTEAFFGQGTRLTVV.

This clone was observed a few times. The CDR3 DNA is TGTGCCAGCAGCCGACAGGGGACTAATGAAAAACTGTTTTTT. It specifies CASSRQGTNEKLFF. The chain uses TRBV28 and TRBJ1-4; 8 bases are shared with TRBD1. V shed 6 bases, J shed 2 bases, and the junction held 2 bases outside the gene matches. Germline V gene lookup returns CDR1 MDHEN and CDR2 SYDVKM. This CDR3 spans 14 amino acids.

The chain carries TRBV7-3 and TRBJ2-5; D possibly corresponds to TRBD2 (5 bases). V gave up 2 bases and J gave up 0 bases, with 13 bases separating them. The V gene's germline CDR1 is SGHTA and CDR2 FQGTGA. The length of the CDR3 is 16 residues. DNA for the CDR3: TGTGCCAGCAGCTTAGGTCCTCCGGGGTACCAAGAGACCCAGTACTTC. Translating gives CASSLGPPGYQETQYF.